This T cell receptor beta chain was captured by sequencing in a study of blood T cell repertoires in COVID-19. About the research overall: Italy, Spain and the United States were the sources of the convalescent and acute COVID-19 samples. T cells, B-cell-depleted T cells, or PBMCs supplied cDNA or gDNA.

V lost 3 bases to trimming and J lost 4 bases; unmatched junction nucleotides: 6. There are 15 residues in the CDR3. TCRdb keeps only in-frame clones here, not all; method: immunoSEQ multiplex PCR. The sample includes under 250,000 clones, approximately 90% of them seen just once. Seattle researchers signed up patients amid active infection and tracked them longitudinally. V gene TRBV23-1 combines with J gene TRBJ2-7; TRBD1 matches at 10 bases. TRBV23-1 is marked as an open reading frame, function uncertain. Specimen: peripheral blood. This clonotype was obtained from a man aged 25-45 years with COVID-19, enrolled during active disease. CDR3 sequence (DNA): TGCGCCAGCAGTCACCCGGACAGGGGGGGATACGAGCAGTACTTC. This gives the protein CASSHPDRGGYEQYF.